Presented here are 21 T cell receptor beta chains from one specimen sequenced in a study of blood T cell repertoires in COVID-19. Only in-frame clones appear in the TCRdb table, and some are missing; sequencing was by immunoSEQ multiplex PCR. The sample lists about 74,000 clones; roughly four fifths were seen once. Specimen: peripheral blood. Receptors originate from a man of 80 years or more with acute or convalescent COVID-19.

The chain is built from TRBV7-3 and TRBJ2-3, with 9 bases that match TRBD2. Germline V lookup: CDR1 SGHTA, CDR2 FQGTGA. This CDR3 has 17 amino acids. V shed 4 bases and J 5 bases; nucleotides not matched to a gene: 13. The CDR3 loop is CASSSHHLAGVRDTQYF. The CDR3 DNA reads as TGTGCCAGCAGCTCTCATCATTTAGCGGGAGTTAGAGATACGCAGTATTTT.

The chain uses TRBV2 and TRBJ2-3; weak D call: TRBD2 (5 bases). Germline CDR1 is SNHLY and CDR2 is FYNNEI. The CDR3 is 14 residues long. The V end was cut by 7 bases, the J end by 0 bases, with 11 bases between. CDR3 DNA sequence: TGTGCCAGCACCAGAGGGTTCAGCACAGATACGCAGTATTTT. Translated: CASTRGFSTDTQYF.

CDR3 in amino acids: CASSLWTGDSGNTIYF. The CDR3 nucleotides are TGTGCCAGCAGTTTATGGACAGGGGACTCTGGAAACACCATATATTTT. This chain joins TRBV28 and TRBJ1-3; 8 bases fit TRBD1. The CDR3 has 16 residues. The germline gives CDR1 MDHEN, CDR2 SYDVKM. V was clipped by 0 bases and J by 0 bases; unmatched bases: 1.

The rearrangement links TRBV5-8 to TRBJ1-1, with 7 bases that match TRBD1. This CDR3 is 15 amino acids long. Germline CDR1 SGHTS, CDR2 YDEGEE. V was pared by 7 bases and J by 1 base, with 10 bases of the junction left unmatched. CDR3 amino acids: CASLTGDRTNTEAFF. CDR3 bases: TGTGCCAGCCTCACGGGGGACAGAACGAACACTGAAGCTTTCTTT.

The chain employs TRBV3-1 (or the pseudogene TRBV3-2) and TRBJ2-7, with TRBD1 matching 8 bases. CDR1 is LGHDT, CDR2 YNNKEL, per germline (reference sequence). The CDR3 sequence is 16 residues long. After removal of 3 bases from V and 6 bases from J, the junction contained 13 bases not matched to a gene. CDR3 nucleotide sequence: TGTGCCAGCAGCCAGGGTTGGACAGGGACCTCAGGCGAGCAGTACTTC. Encoded protein: CASSQGWTGTSGEQYF.

This chain links TRBV6-6 with TRBJ2-3; 8 nucleotides align to TRBD1. This CDR3 is 16 amino acids long. Germline V gene lookup returns CDR1 MNHNY and CDR2 SVGAGI (reference sequence). J gave up 0 bases and V 9 bases, and 11 bases lay outside the gene matches. The CDR3 coding sequence is TGTGCCAGTAAGGGGTCACAGGGGGTTAGCACAGATACGCAGTATTTT. The encoded protein is CASKGSQGVSTDTQYF.

The chain links TRBV5-5 to TRBJ2-7, with a tentative D call TRBD1 (5 bases). The CDR3 extends over 15 amino acids. V lost 0 bases to trimming and J lost 12 bases, with 22 bases between them. Germline V lookup: CDR1 SGHKS, CDR2 YYEKEE (reference sequence). This chain's CDR3 is CASSLAHDGQGGLYF. DNA of the CDR3: TGTGCCAGCAGCTTGGCTCACGACGGGCAGGGTGGGCTGTACTTC.

The chain combines TRBV5-4 with TRBJ1-1, with 11 positions matching TRBD1. In germline, CDR1 is SGHNT, CDR2 YYREEE (reference sequence). The CDR3 extends over 12 amino acids. The J segment lost 10 bases and the V segment lost 5 bases, leaving 4 bases of the junction unmatched. The CDR3 region is CASSGQGARAFF. As DNA, the CDR3 is TGTGCCAGCAGTGGACAGGGGGCTCGAGCTTTCTTT.

The rearrangement joins TRBV28 to TRBJ1-5; D might be TRBD1 (5 bases). There are 14 residues in the CDR3. Deletions cut 7 bases from V and 1 base from J, with 11 bases between. Germline CDR1 and CDR2: MDHEN and SYDVKM. CDR3 loop: CASNSGRSNQPQHF. In DNA form, the CDR3 reads TGTGCCAGCAACTCAGGGAGGAGCAATCAGCCCCAGCATTTT.

Worth noting for this clone: Sequence at one end of the junction differs from germline and may be a read error. V gene TRBV12-3 or TRBV12-4 combines with J gene TRBJ2-7; 9 nucleotides align to TRBD1. This CDR3 is built from 12 residues. In nucleotides, the CDR3 is TGTGCCAGCAGTATGGGACAGGGCGCGCACGACTTC. Residues: CASSMGQGAHDF.

The chain employs TRBV4-3 and TRBJ2-7, with 11 positions matching TRBD1. V lost 0 bases, J lost 4 bases, and 5 bases stayed unmatched. This CDR3 has 16 residues. Germline V gives CDR1 LGHNA, CDR2 YSLEER. CDR3 in DNA: TGCGCCAGCAGCCAAGATCTAGGACAGGGGGCTTACGAGCAGTACTTC. Amino acids: CASSQDLGQGAYEQYF.

The rearrangement uses TRBV7-2 and TRBJ1-1; D is uncertain. The CDR3 is made up of 16 amino acids. The germline CDR1 and CDR2 sequences are SGHTA and FQGNSA. V lost 4 bases to trimming and J lost 2 bases, with 17 bases between them. The CDR3 is CASSSHRGRANTEAFF. CDR3 sequence (DNA): TGTGCCAGCAGCTCCCACCGTGGGAGGGCAAACACTGAAGCTTTCTTT.

Points on this clone: A read error is likely, as this CDR3 ends without the conserved phenylalanine or tryptophan. No DNA is shown, since the ends of the CDR3 on it are uncertain; the CDR3 is the one TCRdb lists. The rearrangement joins TRBV5-4 to TRBJ2-7; TRBD2 was called by the table and not checked on the DNA. Germline V gives CDR1 SGHNT, CDR2 YYREEE (reference sequence). The CDR3 length equals 11 residues, ends included. CDR3 sequence: CASSRSTSLVG.

J is TRBJ2-2 and V is TRBV7-9; a possible D gene is TRBD2 (6 bases). The germline V gene encodes CDR1 SEHNR and CDR2 FQNEAQ (reference sequence). This CDR3 is built from 16 residues. Trimming took off 5 bases at V and 1 base at J, with 14 bases between the two ends. CDR3 nucleotides: TGTGCCAGCAGCACCGCGGGACGGGTGAACACCGGGGAGCTGTTTTTT. The encoded protein is CASSTAGRVNTGELFF.

The chain is built from TRBV5-8 and TRBJ2-7; D is ambiguous. V lost 4 bases to trimming and J lost 3 bases, with 8 bases between them. Germline V gene data show CDR1 as SGHTS and CDR2 as YDEGEE. The CDR3 extends over 12 amino acids. The CDR3 region has the DNA TGTGCCAGCAGCCCGGTCGGCTACGAGCAGTACTTC. Protein product: CASSPVGYEQYF.

This clone was seen only a few times. In DNA form, the CDR3 reads TGTGCCAGCAGCTTACAGGGGATTGATTCACCCCTCCACTTT. This gives the protein CASSLQGIDSPLHF. The rearrangement joins TRBV7-2 to TRBJ1-6; possible D gene TRBD1, 6 bases. The CDR3 extends over 14 amino acids. Trimming cost V 2 bases and J 8 bases, with 10 bases left between them. Germline assignment: CDR1 SGHTA and CDR2 FQGNSA.

The chain combines TRBV29-1 with TRBJ1-2; D possibly corresponds to TRBD1 (5 bases). V was cut by 1 base and J by 4 bases, with 7 bases left in between. This CDR3 has 12 residues. CDR1 and CDR2 (germline): SQVTM, ANQGSEA. CDR3 DNA: TGCAGCGTTGAAGGGGGCGGCTATGGCTACACCTTC. Translated: CSVEGGGYGYTF. Supplemented by reference TRBV29-1 and TRBJ1-2, the full variable domain reads SAVISQKPSRDICQRGTSLTIQCQVDSQVTMMFWYRQQPGQSLTLIATANQGSEATYESGFVIDKFPISRPNLTFSTLTVSNMSPEDSSIYLCSVEGGGYGYTFGSGTRLTVV.

This clone appeared a single time. This chain uses TRBV4-3 with TRBJ1-3; D gene unclear. The CDR3 is 15 residues long. Germline CDR1 and CDR2: LGHNA and YSLEER. With 0 bases removed from V and 8 bases from J, the gap between germline ends came to 14 bases. CDR3 protein: CASSQETGGRDTIYF. The CDR3, as DNA: TGCGCCAGCAGCCAAGAAACCGGTGGGCGGGACACCATATATTTT.

The J gene is TRBJ2-7, the V gene TRBV6-2 or TRBV6-3; TRBD2 agrees at 15 bases. V trimming: 5 bases; J trimming: 3 bases; junction bases outside the gene matches: 5. Germline V lookup: CDR1 MNHEY, CDR2 SVGEGT. This CDR3 contains 16 residues. The CDR3 DNA is TGTGCCAGCAGTAAGGGACTAGCGGGGGGACTCTACGAGCAGTACTTC. Residues: CASSKGLAGGLYEQYF.

V and J are TRBV2 and TRBJ1-4, with 8 bases fitting TRBD1. The CDR3 has 17 residues. With 5 bases clipped from V and 3 bases from J, the junction kept 11 bases outside the gene matches. Looked up from germline, CDR1 is SNHLY and CDR2 is FYNNEI. CDR3 in amino acids: CASSPQGAHLANEKLFF. CDR3 nucleotide sequence: TGTGCCAGCAGTCCTCAGGGGGCTCATCTTGCTAATGAAAAACTGTTTTTT.

This clone showed up just a few times. The J gene is TRBJ1-2, the V gene TRBV25-1; the D gene is possibly TRBD1 (6 bases). Trimming took off 3 bases at V and 8 bases at J, with 16 bases between the two ends. Germline CDR1 and CDR2: MGHDK and SYGVNS. The CDR3 contains 14 residues. The CDR3 DNA sequence: TGTGCCAGCAGTGAGTTCTTAGGGGGTAGCGGCTACACCTTC. This codes for CASSEFLGGSGYTF.